This T cell receptor (beta chain) was retrieved from a study of blood T cell repertoires in COVID-19 (TCRdb year 2020). Notes on the research overall: Collaborator samples came from the United States, Italy and Spain and covered acute and convalescent phases of COVID-19. Deeply sampled blood TCRbeta repertoires from subjects exposed to, actively infected with, or recovered from COVID-19 were included in the dataset. Sample metadata almost always included a de-identified subject ID, COVID-19 status, age in years and sex. The repertoires were made available in a free public database intended to serve as a resource for research on the immune response to SARS-CoV-2. The samples were drawn from the first 160 participants of the ongoing ImmuneRACE study and from 950 to 1,500 subjects provided by 6 global collaborators. Where available, HLA class I and class II types were taken from metadata supplied by the sample provider and were not determined by assay-based typing. The material from the prospective study consisted of cDNA or gDNA derived from T cells, B-cell-depleted T cells, or PBMCs.

Each collaborating institution followed its own protocols to collect whole blood in K2EDTA tubes. For TCRbeta analysis, collaborators shipped samples in one of three forms: frozen whole blood, isolated PBMCs, or DNA extracted from either of those sample types. For this clone: This receptor's antigen is unknown. No base quality information exists; no much larger clone differs at one position.

The germline V and J ends show losses of 3 bases and 2 bases respectively, and no gene match explains 6 bases of the junction. CDR1 and CDR2, per the germline V gene (reference sequence), are LNHDA and SQIVND. Reading from cysteine to phenylalanine, the CDR3 counts 15 amino acids. The only DNA kept is the CDR3, 45 bases in frame from the first base. The paper's findings and limits, for the study overall: The amount of clinical and demographic metadata varied by source and participant and was provided uncurated.

TCRbeta CDR3 regions were amplified from genomic DNA using the immunoSEQ Assay, a bias-controlled multiplex PCR. From the authors' description of their analysis: The number of nucleated cells in each sample was estimated by amplification of reference gene primers within the assay. To quantify the absolute abundance of each unique TCRbeta CDR3 rearrangement, sequence reads were collapsed and filtered. Productive Simpson clonality was computed per sample as the square root of Simpson's diversity index over productive rearrangements. Not all clones reach the TCRdb copy of this immuneACCESS table, which keeps in-frame sequences only. Checked studies attribute under half of the gap to unresolved V genes and leave the rest unexplained. From that table come the V and J calls and clone size; the DNA was used to work out D and trimming. This sample is represented by 150,000 to 200,000 clones; roughly 90% of them were singletons. Under 30% of the sample belongs to the ten largest clones.

The V and J segments used are TRBV19 and TRBJ1-1, with 7 bases in between that match TRBD1. Sequenced input: peripheral blood. The TCR was taken from a man in his sixties with acute or convalescent COVID-19. The nucleotides are TGTGCCAGTAGTATCTACGCAGGGGGAAACACTGAAGCTTTCTTT. The encoded protein is CASSIYAGGNTEAFF. With all but the CDR3 taken from the reference TRBV19 and TRBJ1-1 genes, the full variable domain is: DGGITQSPKYLFRKEGQNVTLSCEQNLNHDAMYWYRQDPGQGLRLIYYSQIVNDFQKGDIAEGYSVSREKKESFPLTVTSAQKNPTAFYLCASSIYAGGNTEAFFGQGTRLTVV.